The 31 T cell receptor beta chains given below trace back to one sample, sequenced in a study of OX40 agonist ivuxolimab in advanced cancers. Libraries were made using the immunoSEQ multiplex PCR assay. TCRdb obtained this table from immuneACCESS and retained in-frame rearrangements with V and J assigned. These tables miss some clones; where compared with another copy, unresolved V genes account for less than half of the shortfall, and the remainder is unexplained. The sample table lists 67,000 or so clones, approximately 90% of them with a count of one. Clones ranked in the top ten supply approximately 3% of the sample. Sequenced here: CD4+ or CD8+ T cells sorted from blood, sampled in a trial of the OX40 agonist ivuxolimab. The source of these receptors is an adult with an advanced solid tumor such as melanoma, head and neck, liver or kidney cancer.

The chain is built from TRBV7-9 and TRBJ1-2, with D possibly TRBD1 on 6 matching bases. V was trimmed by 5 bases and J by 4 bases, leaving 8 bases between them. Germline CDR1 SEHNR, CDR2 FQNEAQ (reference sequence). This CDR3 has 12 amino acids. In nucleotides, the CDR3 is TGTGCCAGCAGCGGAGGGGGCTATGGCTACACCTTC. Translation gives CASSGGGYGYTF.

The V call is TRBV5-4, the J call TRBJ2-5; 8 bases line up with TRBD2. The CDR3 loop spans 14 amino acids. Per the germline V gene, CDR1 is SGHNT and CDR2 is YYREEE (reference sequence). V dropped 1 base and J dropped 5; count of bases not matched to a gene: 4. The CDR3 DNA follows: TGTGCCAGCAGCTTGCGGGGGGGCCAGGAGACCCAGTACTTC. It yields the protein CASSLRGGQETQYF.

This chain connects TRBV2 to TRBJ2-7, with D possibly being TRBD2 (6 bases). Germline V gene lookup returns CDR1 SNHLY and CDR2 FYNNEI. V was pared by 5 bases and J by 3 bases, with 17 bases between. The length of the CDR3 is 15 residues. The CDR3, as DNA: TGTGCCAGCAGTACGGAGGGCCTGAGGGGCTACGAGCAGTACTTC. Translated, it gives CASSTEGLRGYEQYF.

The CDR3 loop is CASSSGRTNSPLHF. CDR3 nucleotides: TGTGCCAGCAGTTCCGGACGGACTAATTCACCCCTCCACTTT. The chain uses TRBV28 and TRBJ1-6; D unresolved. There are 14 residues in the CDR3. The germline gives CDR1 MDHEN, CDR2 SYDVKM. V gave up 4 bases and J gave up 6 bases, with 10 bases separating them.

The chain links TRBV27 to TRBJ1-4, with D uncertain. Germline loops: CDR1 MNHEY, CDR2 SMNVEV (reference sequence). V was shortened by 5 bases and J by 8 bases, with 12 bases between the two germline ends. This CDR3 is 13 amino acids long. CDR3 nucleotides: TGTGCCAGCAGTAGGCTCTCAAGAGAAAAACTGTTTTTT. Translation gives CASSRLSREKLFF.

The chain joins TRBV4-1 to TRBJ1-2; D perhaps matches TRBD1 (5 bases). CDR3 size: 14 residues. V shed 3 bases and J shed 4 bases, with 12 bases lying between them. Germline loops: CDR1 MGHRA, CDR2 YSYEKL. The CDR3 sequence is CASSQGERAYGYTF. CDR3 nucleotides: TGCGCCAGCAGCCAGGGGGAGCGGGCCTATGGCTACACCTTC.

The chain joins TRBV14 to TRBJ2-3; D not resolved. CDR3 length: 14 residues. Germline CDR1 is SGHDN and CDR2 is FVKESK. V was clipped by 3 bases and J by 2 bases, with 9 bases between them. The CDR3: CASSQGIVTDTQYF. The CDR3 bases are TGTGCCAGCAGCCAGGGGATTGTCACAGATACGCAGTATTTT.

The gene calls are TRBV19 and TRBJ1-2; D is ambiguous. Deletions cut 0 bases from V and 4 bases from J, with 12 bases between. Looked up from germline, CDR1 is LNHDA and CDR2 is SQIVND (reference sequence). CDR3 length: 15 residues. CDR3 DNA: TGTGCCAGTAGTATAGATGGCCGGGCCGGCTATGGCTACACCTTC. It specifies CASSIDGRAGYGYTF.

V usage is TRBV5-6 and J usage is TRBJ2-5, with 8 bases matching TRBD1. The CDR3 has 18 amino acids. V was pared by 4 bases and J by 2 bases, with 16 bases of the junction left unmatched. CDR1 SGHDT and CDR2 YYEEEE come from the germline V gene. The CDR3 DNA sequence: TGTGCCAGCAGCCGATTTCGCTTGGACAGGGAATTACAAGAGACCCAGTACTTC. As protein: CASSRFRLDRELQETQYF.

The genes are TRBV18 and TRBJ2-1; a weak D match, TRBD1 (5 bases). Germline V gives CDR1 KGHSH, CDR2 LQKENI. With 2 bases removed from V and 6 bases from J, the gap between germline ends came to 17 bases. The CDR3 runs 16 residues. The CDR3 DNA follows: TGTGCCAGCTCACCAACCCCCCGGCAGGGTGGCAATGAGCAGTTCTTC. As protein: CASSPTPRQGGNEQFF.

The chain combines TRBV30 with TRBJ1-1; TRBD1 is a possible D gene (5 bases). This CDR3 has 14 residues. Deletions cut 4 bases from V and 7 bases from J, with 19 bases between. The germline V gene encodes CDR1 GTSNPN and CDR2 SVGIG (reference sequence). CDR3 protein: CAWMALVGVGEAFF. CDR3 sequence (DNA): TGTGCCTGGATGGCCCTCGTAGGGGTAGGTGAAGCTTTCTTT.

This chain's CDR3 is CASSMAGGINQPQHF. For the CDR3, the DNA is TGTGCCAGTAGTATGGCAGGGGGCATCAATCAGCCCCAGCATTTT. The chain carries TRBV19 and TRBJ1-5; TRBD1 agrees at 8 bases. Germline loops: CDR1 LNHDA, CDR2 SQIVND (reference sequence). Trimming at V came to 3 bases and at J to 3 bases, leaving 4 bases not matched to a gene. CDR3 length equals 15 residues.

The chain recombines TRBV7-6 with TRBJ2-2; D gene unclear. The CDR3 covers 12 residues. Between the trimmed V and J ends, which lost 10 bases and 7 bases, there was a span of 13 bases. Germline V gene data show CDR1 as SGHVS and CDR2 as FNYEAQ. CDR3 amino acids: CAITDFGGELFF. The DNA for the CDR3 is TGTGCCATCACCGATTTTGGCGGGGAGCTGTTTTTT.

This chain connects TRBV11-2 to TRBJ2-7; 7 positions agree with TRBD2. The V gene's germline CDR1 is SGHAT and CDR2 FQNNGV. The CDR3 extends over 14 amino acids. Losses at the gene ends were 5 bases for V and 7 bases for J; bases not matched to a gene: 11. The CDR3 DNA sequence: TGTGCCAGCAGCCTCGCGCGGGGGTCCGCGGAGCAGTACTTC. Amino acid sequence: CASSLARGSAEQYF.

This clone has just one count. This sequence joins TRBV6-1 and TRBJ1-3; the D is unclear. The CDR3 is made up of 16 amino acids. Germline V CDR1 and CDR2: MNHNS, SASEGT. V lost 1 base to trimming and J lost 3 bases, with 13 bases between them. CDR3 nucleotide sequence: TGTGCCAGCAGTGAAGGGAAAGGCTACCTTGGAAACACCATATATTTT. Residues: CASSEGKGYLGNTIYF.

The chain has TRBV21-1 and TRBJ2-7. TRBV21-1 is classified as a pseudogene. This CDR3 has 10 amino acids. The CDR3 nucleotides read TGTGCCAGCAGCTTTTTGGGGCAGTACTTC. It yields the protein CASSFLGQYF.

The chain links TRBV5-4 to TRBJ1-2; no definite D call. CDR1 SGHNT and CDR2 YYREEE come from the germline V gene (reference sequence). V shed 0 bases and J shed 2 bases, with 8 bases lying between them. The CDR3 extends over 14 amino acids. The CDR3 spells CASSLGVDNYGYTF. The CDR3, as DNA: TGTGCCAGCAGCTTGGGTGTAGACAACTATGGCTACACCTTC.

In its sample, this clone was seen once. The gene calls are TRBV9 and TRBJ1-3; 7 bases are a match to TRBD1. The CDR3 runs to 15 residues. After removal of 0 bases from V and 4 bases from J, the junction contained 4 bases not matched to a gene. The germline gives CDR1 SGDLS, CDR2 YYNGEE. CDR3 protein: CASSVGMTGGNTIYF. The CDR3 nucleotides are TGTGCCAGCAGCGTAGGAATGACAGGGGGAAACACCATATATTTT.

The chain combines TRBV5-1 with TRBJ1-2; no clear D. Trimming left V 3 bases short and J 8 bases short, with 23 bases between. The CDR3 contains 16 residues. CDR1 and CDR2 (germline): SGHRS, YFSETQ. CDR3 in amino acids: CASSYQYTTQRGGYTF. The CDR3 region has the DNA TGCGCCAGCAGCTACCAATATACGACTCAGCGGGGAGGCTACACCTTC.

The V and J genes are TRBV5-4 and TRBJ2-2; 13 bases agree with TRBD2. Trimming at V came to 4 bases and at J to 4 bases, leaving 7 bases not matched to a gene. This CDR3 is built from 17 residues. Germline V gene data show CDR1 as SGHNT and CDR2 as YYREEE (reference sequence). The CDR3 nucleotides are TGTGCCAGCAGCGGGGGGACTAGCGGGGCTCCCACCGGGGAGCTGTTTTTT. It yields the protein CASSGGTSGAPTGELFF. Supplemented by reference TRBV5-4 and TRBJ2-2, the full variable domain reads ETGVTQSPTHLIKTRGQQVTLRCSSQSGHNTVSWYQQALGQGPQFIFQYYREEENGRGNFPPRFSGLQFPNYSSELNVNALELDDSALYLCASSGGTSGAPTGELFFGEGSRLTVL.

V is TRBV30 and J is TRBJ1-1, with D unclear. V dropped 1 base and J dropped 6 bases, with 9 bases sitting between them. The CDR3 contains 12 residues. The germline CDR1 and CDR2 sequences are GTSNPN and SVGIG (reference sequence). The CDR3 loop reads CAWSAGVSEAFF. As DNA, the CDR3 is TGTGCCTGGAGTGCCGGTGTTTCTGAAGCTTTCTTT.

This clone turned up a few times. V gene TRBV6-5 combines with J gene TRBJ2-2; tentatively, D is TRBD1 (5 bases). V was shortened by 7 bases and J by 2 bases, with 14 bases between the two germline ends. CDR3 length: 15 residues. Looked up from germline, CDR1 is MNHEY and CDR2 is SVGAGI. This CDR3 is CASTKGSSNTGELFF. The DNA of the CDR3 is TGTGCCAGCACCAAGGGGTCCTCCAACACCGGGGAGCTGTTTTTT.

The chain couples TRBV18 to TRBJ1-4; D is unclear. This CDR3 has 14 amino acids. V was pared by 3 bases and J by 8 bases, with 13 bases between. Germline lookup yields CDR1 KGHSH and CDR2 LQKENI. In nucleotides, the CDR3 is TGTGCCAGCTCACCGTATGGGGAGGACGAAAAACTGTTTTTT. It translates to CASSPYGEDEKLFF.

This clone was seen a few times. The CDR3 sequence: CASRLQGIGTGELFF. CDR3 nucleotides: TGCGCCAGCAGGCTACAAGGGATTGGTACCGGGGAGCTGTTTTTT. The chain combines TRBV5-1 with TRBJ2-2; no firm D call. There are 15 residues in the CDR3. Trimming removed 5 bases at V and 5 bases at J, with 16 bases between. The germline V gene has CDR1 SGHRS and CDR2 YFSETQ.

This clone was seen a few times. The CDR3 coding sequence is TGTGCCAGCAGCCGGCCGGGGGAGACCCAGTACTTC. As protein: CASSRPGETQYF. This rearrangement joins TRBV14 to TRBJ2-5, with D possibly being TRBD2 (5 bases). Trimming removed 4 bases at V and 5 bases at J, with 8 bases between. The CDR3 is made up of 12 amino acids. Germline values: CDR1 SGHDN, CDR2 FVKESK.

The V and J genes are TRBV29-1 and TRBJ2-1; the D is unclear. The CDR3 has 15 residues. Germline V gene data show CDR1 as SQVTM and CDR2 as ANQGSEA. The V gene lost 4 bases and the J gene lost 7 bases, with 20 bases spanning the gap. The CDR3 is CSVGGWLRTQNEQFF. CDR3 DNA: TGCAGCGTTGGAGGTTGGTTAAGGACCCAAAATGAGCAGTTCTTC.

This sequence joins TRBV10-3 and TRBJ1-2, with 8 positions matching TRBD1. Per the germline V gene, CDR1 is ENHRY and CDR2 is SYGVKD. The V and J ends lost 4 bases and 2 bases, in that order; junction bases with no gene match: 3. The CDR3 runs 14 residues. The CDR3 bases are TGTGCCATCAGTGCGGCAGGGGGCAACTATGGCTACACCTTC. Its translation: CAISAAGGNYGYTF.

The chain carries TRBV2 and TRBJ2-7, with TRBD1 identical over 9 bases. Unmatched junction bases numbered 10, after V lost 6 bases and J lost 4 bases. The CDR3 is 15 residues long. Germline V gives CDR1 SNHLY, CDR2 FYNNEI. The CDR3 sequence is CASRKMGQGGYEQYF. The CDR3 nucleotides read TGTGCCAGCAGAAAAATGGGACAGGGTGGGTACGAGCAGTACTTC.

The J gene is TRBJ1-5, the V gene TRBV9; D ambiguous. The CDR3 has 13 residues. CDR1 SGDLS and CDR2 YYNGEE come from the germline V gene. V lost 1 base and J 3 bases, leaving 5 bases between the germline ends. This chain's CDR3 is CASSVSDNQPQHF. For the CDR3, the DNA is TGTGCCAGCAGCGTATCCGACAATCAGCCCCAGCATTTT.

The chain joins TRBV5-1 to TRBJ2-1; D is possibly TRBD1 or TRBD2 (5 bases each). Germline V gene sequence: CDR1 SGHRS, CDR2 YFSETQ. V lost 2 bases, J lost 8 bases, and 17 bases lay in between. CDR3 length equals 15 residues. CDR3 protein: CASSFRSGARDEQFF. In nucleotides, the CDR3 is TGCGCCAGCAGCTTTCGATCCGGGGCCCGTGATGAGCAGTTCTTC.

This sequence joins TRBV7-2 and TRBJ2-7; 15 nucleotides match TRBD2. The CDR3 spans 16 residues. CDR1 is SGHTA and CDR2 is FQGNSA in the germline V gene. The V and J ends lost 3 bases and 7 bases, in that order; junction bases with no gene match: 7. The CDR3 spells CASSLGRGLAGGEQYF. The CDR3 coding sequence is TGTGCCAGCAGCTTGGGGCGGGGACTAGCGGGGGGAGAGCAGTACTTC.